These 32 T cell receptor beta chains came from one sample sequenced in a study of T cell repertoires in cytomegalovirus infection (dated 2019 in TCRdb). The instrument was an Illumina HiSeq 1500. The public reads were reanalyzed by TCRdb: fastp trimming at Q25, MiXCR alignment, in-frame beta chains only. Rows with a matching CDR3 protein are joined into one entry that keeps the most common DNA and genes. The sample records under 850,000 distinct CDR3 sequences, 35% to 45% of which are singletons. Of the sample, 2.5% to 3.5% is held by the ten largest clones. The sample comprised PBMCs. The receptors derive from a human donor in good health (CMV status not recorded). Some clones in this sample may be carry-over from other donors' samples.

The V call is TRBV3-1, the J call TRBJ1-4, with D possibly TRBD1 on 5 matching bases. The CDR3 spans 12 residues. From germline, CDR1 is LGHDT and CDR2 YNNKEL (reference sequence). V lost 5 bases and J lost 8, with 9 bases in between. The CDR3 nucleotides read TGTGCCAGCAGCGGGACGGGAGAAAAACTGTTTTTT. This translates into CASSGTGEKLFF.

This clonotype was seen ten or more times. The CDR3 region has the DNA TGTGCCAGCAGCTCGAGAGGGACAGTCGGGAATGCTGGCTACACCTTC. Its protein product is CASSSRGTVGNAGYTF. The V and J genes are TRBV7-2 and TRBJ1-2; TRBD1 matches 7 bases. J gave up 7 bases and V 4 bases, and 15 bases lay outside the gene matches. The CDR3 is 16 residues long. Germline CDR1 is SGHTA and CDR2 is FQGNSA.

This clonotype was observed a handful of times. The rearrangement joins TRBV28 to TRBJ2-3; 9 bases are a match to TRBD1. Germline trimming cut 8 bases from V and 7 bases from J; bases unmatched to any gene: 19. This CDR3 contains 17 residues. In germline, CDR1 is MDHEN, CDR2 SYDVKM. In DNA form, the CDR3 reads TGTGCCAGCGGCTACCCTGCCGGGACAGGGACACCCAATACGCAGTATTTT. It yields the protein CASGYPAGTGTPNTQYF.

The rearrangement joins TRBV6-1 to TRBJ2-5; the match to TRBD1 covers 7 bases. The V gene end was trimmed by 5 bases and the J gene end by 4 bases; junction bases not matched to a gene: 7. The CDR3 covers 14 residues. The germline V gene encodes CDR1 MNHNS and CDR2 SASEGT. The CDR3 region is CASSYTPGGETQYF. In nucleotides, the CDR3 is TGTGCCAGCAGTTACACCCCAGGGGGAGAGACCCAGTACTTC.

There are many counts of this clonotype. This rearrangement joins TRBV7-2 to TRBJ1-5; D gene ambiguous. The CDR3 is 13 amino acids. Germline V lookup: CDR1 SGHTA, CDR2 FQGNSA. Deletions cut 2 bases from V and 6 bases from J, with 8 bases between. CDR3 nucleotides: TGTGCCAGCAGCTTACACCGCGGTCAGCCCCAGCATTTT. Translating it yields CASSLHRGQPQHF.

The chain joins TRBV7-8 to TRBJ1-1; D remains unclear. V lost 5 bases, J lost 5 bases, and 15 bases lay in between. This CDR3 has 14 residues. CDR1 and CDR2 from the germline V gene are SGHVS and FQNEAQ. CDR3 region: CASSPGVSGTEAFF. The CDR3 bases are TGTGCCAGCAGCCCCGGGGTTTCTGGAACTGAAGCTTTCTTT.

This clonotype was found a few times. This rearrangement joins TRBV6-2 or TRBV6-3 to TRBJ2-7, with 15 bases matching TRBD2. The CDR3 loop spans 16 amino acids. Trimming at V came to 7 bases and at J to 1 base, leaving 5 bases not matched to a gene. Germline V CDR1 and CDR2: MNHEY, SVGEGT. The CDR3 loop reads CASIHGLAGGSYEQYF. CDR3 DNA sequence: TGTGCCAGCATCCACGGACTAGCGGGGGGGTCCTACGAGCAGTACTTC.

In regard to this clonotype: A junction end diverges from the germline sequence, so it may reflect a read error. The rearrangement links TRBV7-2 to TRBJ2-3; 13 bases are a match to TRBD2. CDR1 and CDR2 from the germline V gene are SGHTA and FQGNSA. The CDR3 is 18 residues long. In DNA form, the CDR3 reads TGTGACAGCAACCTGACGCTACCGGGACTAGCGGGACGCTTGACGCAGTATTTT. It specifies CDSNLTLPGLAGRLTQYF. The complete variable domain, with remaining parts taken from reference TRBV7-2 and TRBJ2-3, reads GAGVSQSPSNKVTEKGKDVELRCDPISGHTALYWYRQSLGQGLEFLIYFQGNSAPDKSGLPSDRFSAERTGGSVSTLTIQRTQQEDSAVYLCDSNLTLPGLAGRLTQYFGPGTRLTVL.

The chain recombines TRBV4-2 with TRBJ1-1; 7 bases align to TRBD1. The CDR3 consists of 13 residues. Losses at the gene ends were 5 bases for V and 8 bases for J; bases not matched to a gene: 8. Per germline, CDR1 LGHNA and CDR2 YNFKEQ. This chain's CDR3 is CASSFTPGQEAFF. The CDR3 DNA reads TGTGCCAGCAGCTTTACCCCGGGACAGGAAGCTTTCTTT.

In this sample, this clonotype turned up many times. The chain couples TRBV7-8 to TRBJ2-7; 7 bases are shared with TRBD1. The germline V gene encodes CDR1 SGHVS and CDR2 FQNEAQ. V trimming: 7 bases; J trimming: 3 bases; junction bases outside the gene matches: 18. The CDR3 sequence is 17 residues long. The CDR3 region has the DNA TGTGCCAGCAATGGAGACAGGGTTACCGTGTGGGACTACGAGCAGTACTTC. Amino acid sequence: CASNGDRVTVWDYEQYF.

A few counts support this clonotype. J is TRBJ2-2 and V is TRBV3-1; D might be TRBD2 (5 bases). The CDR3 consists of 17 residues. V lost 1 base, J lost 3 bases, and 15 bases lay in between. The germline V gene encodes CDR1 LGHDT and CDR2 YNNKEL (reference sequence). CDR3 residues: CASSQAGGPAYTGELFF. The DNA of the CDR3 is TGTGCCAGCAGCCAAGCAGGCGGGCCGGCGTACACCGGGGAGCTGTTTTTT.

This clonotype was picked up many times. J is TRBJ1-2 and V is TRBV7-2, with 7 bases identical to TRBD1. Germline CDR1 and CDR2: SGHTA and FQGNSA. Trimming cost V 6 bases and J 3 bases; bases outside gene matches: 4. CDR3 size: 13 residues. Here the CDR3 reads CASRRQGYYGYTF. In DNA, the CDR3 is TGTGCCAGCAGAAGACAGGGCTACTATGGCTACACCTTC. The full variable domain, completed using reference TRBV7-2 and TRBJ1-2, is GAGVSQSPSNKVTEKGKDVELRCDPISGHTALYWYRQSLGQGLEFLIYFQGNSAPDKSGLPSDRFSAERTGGSVSTLTIQRTQQEDSAVYLCASRRQGYYGYTFGSGTRLTVV.

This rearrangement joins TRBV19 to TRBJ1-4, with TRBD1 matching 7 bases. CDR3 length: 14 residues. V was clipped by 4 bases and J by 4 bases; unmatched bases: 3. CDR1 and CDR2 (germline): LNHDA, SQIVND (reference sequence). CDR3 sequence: CASSKGASNEKLFF. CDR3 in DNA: TGTGCCAGTAGTAAGGGGGCGAGTAATGAAAAACTGTTTTTT.

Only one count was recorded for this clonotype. CDR3 in amino acids: CASWERGSTDTQYF. The CDR3 DNA follows: TGTGCCAGTTGGGAGCGGGGGTCGACAGATACGCAGTATTTT. The chain combines TRBV12-3 or TRBV12-4 with TRBJ2-3; TRBD2 matches at 8 bases. This CDR3 is built from 14 residues. The J segment lost 3 bases and the V segment lost 9 bases, leaving 8 bases of the junction unmatched.

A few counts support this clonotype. As DNA, the CDR3 is TGTGCCAGCAGTGACTCGGGAAGCGGCGACTACAATGAGCAGTTCTTC. This encodes CASSDSGSGDYNEQFF. The V call is TRBV6-4, the J call TRBJ2-1; the D gene is possibly TRBD2 (5 bases). The CDR3 runs to 16 residues. With 0 bases removed from V and 3 bases from J, the gap between germline ends came to 12 bases. Per the germline V gene, CDR1 is MRHNA and CDR2 is SNTAGT.

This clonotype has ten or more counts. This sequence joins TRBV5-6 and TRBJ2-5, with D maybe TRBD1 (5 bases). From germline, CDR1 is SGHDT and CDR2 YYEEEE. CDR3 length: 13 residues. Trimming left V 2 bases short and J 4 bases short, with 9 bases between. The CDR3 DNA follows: TGTGCCAGCAGCTTCAGGGCTGGAGAGACCCAGTACTTC. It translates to CASSFRAGETQYF.

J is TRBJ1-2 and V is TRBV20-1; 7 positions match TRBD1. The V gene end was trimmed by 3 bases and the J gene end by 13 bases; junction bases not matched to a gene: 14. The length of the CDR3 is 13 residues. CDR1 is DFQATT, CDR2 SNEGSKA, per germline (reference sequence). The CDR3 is CSASSPGTVPSTF. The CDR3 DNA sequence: TGCAGTGCTAGTTCTCCCGGGACAGTTCCTAGCACCTTC.

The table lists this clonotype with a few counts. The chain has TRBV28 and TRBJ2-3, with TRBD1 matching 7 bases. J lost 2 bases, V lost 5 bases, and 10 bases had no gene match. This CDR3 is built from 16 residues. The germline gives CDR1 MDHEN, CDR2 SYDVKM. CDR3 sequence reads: CASSQFRDSPTDTQYF. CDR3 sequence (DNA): TGTGCCAGCAGTCAATTCCGGGACAGCCCCACAGATACGCAGTATTTT.

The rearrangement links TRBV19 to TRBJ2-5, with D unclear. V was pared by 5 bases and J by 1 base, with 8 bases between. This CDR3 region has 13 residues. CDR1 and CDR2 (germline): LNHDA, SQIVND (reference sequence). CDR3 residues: CASSVRFQETQYF. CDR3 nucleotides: TGTGCCAGTAGTGTTCGGTTCCAAGAGACCCAGTACTTC.

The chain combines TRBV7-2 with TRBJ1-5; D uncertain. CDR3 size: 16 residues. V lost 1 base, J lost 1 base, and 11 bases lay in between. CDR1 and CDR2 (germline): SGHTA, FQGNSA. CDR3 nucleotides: TGTGCCAGCAGCTTAGTTTCAGCGAGAAGCAATCAGCCCCAGCATTTT. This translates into CASSLVSARSNQPQHF.

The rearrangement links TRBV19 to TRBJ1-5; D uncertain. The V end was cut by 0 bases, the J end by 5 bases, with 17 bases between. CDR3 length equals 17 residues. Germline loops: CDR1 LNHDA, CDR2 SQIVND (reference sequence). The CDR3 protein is CASSIDRSARWDQPQHF. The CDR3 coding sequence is TGTGCCAGTAGTATAGATCGTTCCGCAAGGTGGGATCAGCCCCAGCATTTT.

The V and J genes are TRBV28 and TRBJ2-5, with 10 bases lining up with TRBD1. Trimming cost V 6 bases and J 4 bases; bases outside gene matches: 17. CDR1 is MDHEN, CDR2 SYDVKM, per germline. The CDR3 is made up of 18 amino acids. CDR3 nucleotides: TGTGCCAGCAGCCTACCTTCGTCCGGGACAGGGGCCCGAGAGACCCAGTACTTC. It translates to CASSLPSSGTGARETQYF.

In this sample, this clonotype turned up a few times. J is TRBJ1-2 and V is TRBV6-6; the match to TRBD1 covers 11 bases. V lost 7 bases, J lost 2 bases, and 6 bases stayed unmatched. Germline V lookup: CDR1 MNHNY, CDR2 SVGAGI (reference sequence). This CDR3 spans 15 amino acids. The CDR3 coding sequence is TGTGCCAGCATGGACAGGGGGCGGACGAACTATGGCTACACCTTC. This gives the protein CASMDRGRTNYGYTF.

The CDR3 DNA reads as TGTGCCAGCAGCTCTGACCCGAGCTCCTATAATTCACCCCTCCACTTT. Translation: CASSSDPSSYNSPLHF. The chain recombines TRBV6-1 with TRBJ1-6; D call uncertain. Trimming took off 6 bases at V and 0 bases at J, with 12 bases between the two ends. Germline-derived CDR1 and CDR2 are MNHNS and SASEGT. The CDR3 extends over 16 amino acids.

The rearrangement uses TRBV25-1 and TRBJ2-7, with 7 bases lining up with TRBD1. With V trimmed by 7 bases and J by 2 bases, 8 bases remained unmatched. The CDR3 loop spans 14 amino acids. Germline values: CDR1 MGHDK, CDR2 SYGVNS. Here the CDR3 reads CASTEGQATYEQYF. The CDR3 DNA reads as TGTGCCAGCACGGAAGGACAGGCTACCTACGAGCAGTACTTC.

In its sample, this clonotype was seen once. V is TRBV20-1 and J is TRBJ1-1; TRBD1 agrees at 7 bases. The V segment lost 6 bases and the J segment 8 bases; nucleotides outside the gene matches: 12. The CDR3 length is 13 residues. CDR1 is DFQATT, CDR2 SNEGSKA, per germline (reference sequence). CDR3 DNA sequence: TGCAGTGCCCAGGGACAGACCGGCAGGGAAGCTTTCTTT. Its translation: CSAQGQTGREAFF.

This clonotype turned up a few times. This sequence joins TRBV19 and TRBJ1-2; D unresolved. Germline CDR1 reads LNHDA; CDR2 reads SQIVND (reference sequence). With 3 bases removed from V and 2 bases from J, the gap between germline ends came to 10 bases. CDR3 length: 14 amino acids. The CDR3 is CASSIATPNYGYTF. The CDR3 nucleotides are TGTGCCAGTAGTATTGCGACGCCGAACTATGGCTACACCTTC.

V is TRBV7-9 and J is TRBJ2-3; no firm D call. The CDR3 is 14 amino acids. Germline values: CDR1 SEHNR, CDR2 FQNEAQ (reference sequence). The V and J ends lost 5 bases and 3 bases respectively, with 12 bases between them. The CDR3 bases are TGTGCCAGCAGCAAAGTCCCGTCTACAGATACGCAGTATTTT. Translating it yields CASSKVPSTDTQYF.

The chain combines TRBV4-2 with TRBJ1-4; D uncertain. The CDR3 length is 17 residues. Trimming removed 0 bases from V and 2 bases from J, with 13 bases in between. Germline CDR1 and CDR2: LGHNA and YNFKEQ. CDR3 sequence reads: CASSQEAPEATNEKLFF. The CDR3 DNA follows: TGTGCCAGCAGCCAAGAAGCCCCAGAGGCCACTAATGAAAAACTGTTTTTT.

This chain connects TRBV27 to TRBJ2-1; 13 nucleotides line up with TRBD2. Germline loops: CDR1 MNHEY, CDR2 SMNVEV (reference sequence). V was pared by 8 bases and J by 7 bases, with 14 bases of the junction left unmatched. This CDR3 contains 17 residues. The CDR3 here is CASGGLKTGLAGNEQFF. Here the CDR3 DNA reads TGTGCCAGCGGTGGTCTGAAGACGGGACTAGCGGGGAATGAGCAGTTCTTC.

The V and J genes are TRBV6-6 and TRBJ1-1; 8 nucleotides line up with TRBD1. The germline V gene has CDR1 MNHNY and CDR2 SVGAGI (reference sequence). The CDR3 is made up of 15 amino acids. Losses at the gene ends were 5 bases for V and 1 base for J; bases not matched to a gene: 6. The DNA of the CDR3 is TGTGCCAGCAGTAACGGACAGGGCTCGAACACTGAAGCTTTCTTT. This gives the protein CASSNGQGSNTEAFF.

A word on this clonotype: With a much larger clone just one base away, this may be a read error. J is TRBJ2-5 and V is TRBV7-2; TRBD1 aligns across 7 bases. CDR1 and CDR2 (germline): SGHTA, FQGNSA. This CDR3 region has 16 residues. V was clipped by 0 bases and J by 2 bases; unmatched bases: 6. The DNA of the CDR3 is TGTGCCAGCAGCTTAGCTTGGAAACAGGGGCAAGAGACCCAGTACTTC. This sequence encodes CASSLAWKQGQETQYF.